This TCR beta chain was identified in a study of siplizumab effects on memory and regulatory T cells. Profiling relied on immunoSEQ multiplex PCR, and the TCRdb table lists in-frame clones only, not all of them. The data hold 100,000 or so clones, with more than 85% observed a single time. Note on this clone: The antigen is undetermined.

Study-wide points: Poor capture below about 10^-5 frequency left most alloreactive clones unmapped to unstimulated subsets.

Looked up from germline, CDR1 is LGHNA and CDR2 is YNFKEQ. This CDR3 is built from 17 residues. V trimming: 3 bases; J trimming: 0 bases; junction bases outside the gene matches: 5. The material sequenced was CD4+ T cells sorted from blood. This chain connects TRBV4-2 to TRBJ2-1; 10 nucleotides match TRBD2. The TCR originated in a human donor in good health. The DNA of the CDR3 is TGTGCCAGCAGCCAGTTTTCTAGCGGGAGCTCCTACAATGAGCAGTTCTTC. Translation: CASSQFSSGSSYNEQFF.